This TCR beta chain was identified during a study of PD-1 blockade in classical Hodgkin lymphoma. Brentuximab vedotin exposure varied among the patients, all of whom had relapsed after autologous stem cell transplantation. This CDR3 is built from 15 residues. Germline CDR1 is LNHDA and CDR2 is SQIVND (reference sequence). V was trimmed by 5 bases and J by 0 bases, leaving 13 bases between them. Using immunoSEQ multiplex PCR, the repertoire was profiled, and TCRdb retains in-frame clones only, with some absent. The sample lists under 65,000 clones, roughly nine tenths occurring once. The sample in question was peripheral blood mononuclear cells (PBMCs), obtained at baseline. This chain joins TRBV19 and TRBJ1-1, with D unclear. The receptor's source is a human donor with classical Hodgkin lymphoma. CDR3 sequence reads: CASSGSDLVNTEAFF. The CDR3, as DNA: TGTGCCAGTAGTGGGTCGGACCTGGTGAACACTGAAGCTTTCTTT.